Listed below are T cell receptor beta chains from one sample, sequenced in a study of blood T cell repertoires in COVID-19. The assay was immunoSEQ multiplex PCR, and TCRdb's table has in-frame clones only and misses some. The sample consists of some 220,000 clones, 75% to 90% of them appearing once. Sequencing input: peripheral blood. These receptors were collected from a woman in her 70s with COVID-19, enrolled during active disease. CDR3s include the opening cysteine and the closing phenylalanine or tryptophan.

TRBV2	TRBJ1-2	CASSPRTGGYGYTF
TRBV12-3/TRBV12-4	TRBJ1-5	CASSPQGDQPQHF
TRBV6-2/TRBV6-3	TRBJ2-3	CASSYGIAGGPADTQYF
TRBV6-4	TRBJ2-3	CASSDSWSGSTDTQYF
TRBV7-2	TRBJ2-3	CASSPRTFGPTDTQYF
TRBV7-9	TRBJ1-6	CASSLGQGYNSPLHF
TRBV9	TRBJ1-5	CASSVSRTGSHSNQPQHF
TRBV5-4	TRBJ2-7	CASSRSGSYDEQYF
TRBV20-1	TRBJ1-1	CSAPTDTEAFF
TRBV2	TRBJ1-1	CASSGSLANTEAFF
TRBV28	TRBJ2-1	CASSLQVAYNEQFF
TRBV30	TRBJ2-5	CAWSKQGETQYF
TRBV5-4	TRBJ1-1	CASSRGTDMNTEAFF
TRBV24-1	TRBJ1-2	CATSDTGRDYGYTF
TRBV2	TRBJ2-2	CASSEDRVGELFF
TRBV6-2/TRBV6-3	TRBJ2-4	CASSAGTSGTSDIQYF
TRBV7-3	TRBJ2-1	CASSTGGVRYNEQFF
TRBV6-2/TRBV6-3	TRBJ2-5	CASSYEPRLAGQETQYF
TRBV20-1	TRBJ2-5	CSARDYKTQYF